These 5 T cell receptor beta chains were sequenced from one sample in a study of blood T cell repertoires in COVID-19. The assay was immunoSEQ multiplex PCR, and TCRdb's table has in-frame clones only and misses some. The sample carries hundreds of thousands of clones, approximately 88% recorded once. The sequenced sample consisted of peripheral blood. The receptors stem from a human donor in a cohort sampled during active COVID-19.

This clone turned up a few times. The chain joins TRBV6-1 to TRBJ2-7, with a possible D match to TRBD1 (5 bases). Trimming stripped 2 bases from V and 0 bases from J, with 11 bases between. CDR1 and CDR2 (germline): MNHNS, SASEGT. The CDR3 length is 15 residues. CDR3 loop: CASSEQGIASYEQYF. The CDR3 DNA follows: TGTGCCAGCAGTGAACAGGGAATCGCCTCCTACGAGCAGTACTTC.

The gene calls are TRBV28 and TRBJ1-1, with D hard to call. Germline values: CDR1 MDHEN, CDR2 SYDVKM. V was trimmed by 6 bases and J by 1 base, leaving 12 bases between them. The CDR3 loop spans 14 amino acids. DNA for the CDR3: TGTGCCAGCAGATTCGGAGATTGGAACACTGAAGCTTTCTTT. Translating gives CASRFGDWNTEAFF.

The chain carries TRBV14 and TRBJ1-6; D uncertain. V shed 6 bases and J shed 6 bases, with 9 bases lying between them. CDR3 length equals 13 residues. Germline loops: CDR1 SGHDN, CDR2 FVKESK. CDR3 coding DNA: TGTGCCAGCAGTCAGCGGATTAATTCACCCCTCCACTTT. It translates to CASSQRINSPLHF.

The chain employs TRBV9 and TRBJ1-6; D is ambiguous. V lost 3 bases and J lost 0, with 10 bases in between. The germline V gene has CDR1 SGDLS and CDR2 YYNGEE. CDR3 length: 16 residues. The CDR3 is CASSDPLSSYNSPLHF. DNA for the CDR3: TGTGCCAGCAGCGATCCCCTCAGCTCCTATAATTCACCCCTCCACTTT.

The chain couples TRBV15 to TRBJ2-7; no reliable D call. There are 12 residues in the CDR3. Germline V CDR1 and CDR2: LNHNV, YYDKDF (reference sequence). The ends were cut back, 3 bases at V and 1 base at J, with 4 bases in the middle. CDR3 loop: CATSRASYEQYF. CDR3 bases: TGTGCCACCAGCAGGGCTTCCTACGAGCAGTACTTC.